The 18 T cell receptor beta chains below all came from one sample that was sequenced in a study of T cell clusters in autoimmune cytopenias. Some 40,000 genome equivalents of blood DNA were amplified for TRB. One tube held mixed TRB-A and TRB-B primer pools for touch-down PCR. TCRdb re-called the multiplex PCR reads and gives one entry per CDR3 protein, without DNA. This sample contains thousands of distinct CDR3 sequences. Sequences were obtained from peripheral blood. These receptor sequences come from a human donor with an autoimmune cytopenia or autoimmune hepatitis (not recorded which).

By frequency, this clonotype is medium-sized (0.01 to 0.1%). V is TRBV6-5 and J is TRBJ1-1. CDR3 length equals 12 residues. Germline V gene lookup returns CDR1 MNHEY and CDR2 SVGAGI. The CDR3 sequence: CASSRSGTEAFF.

The chain carries TRBV5-6 and TRBJ2-7. From germline, CDR1 is SGHDT and CDR2 YYEEEE. The CDR3 is 15 amino acids. CDR3 loop: CASSLDQGIDYEQYF.

The chain employs TRBV11-2 and TRBJ1-2. Germline V gives CDR1 SGHAT, CDR2 FQNNGV. The CDR3 totals 15 residues. CDR3 residues: CASSLDQGALYGYTF. The variable domain in full, completed from reference TRBV11-2 and TRBJ1-2, reads EAGVAQSPRYKIIEKRQSVAFWCNPISGHATLYWYQQILGQGPKLLIQFQNNGVVDDSQLPKDRFSAERLKGVDSTLKIQPAKLEDSAVYLCASSLDQGALYGYTFGSGTRLTVV.

This clonotype ranks as medium-sized in terms of frequency. The CDR3 here is CASSYQFGQGAPEQYF. V usage is TRBV6-6 and J usage is TRBJ2-7; TCRdb's assignment of TRBD1 cannot be checked, as there is no DNA. This CDR3 has 16 amino acids. Looked up from germline, CDR1 is MNHNY and CDR2 is SVGAGI (reference sequence).

The chain recombines TRBV20-1 with TRBJ2-2; the TCRdb call, TRBD2, lacks DNA for checking. Germline V gene sequence: CDR1 DFQATT, CDR2 SNEGSKA (reference sequence). There are 12 residues in the CDR3. CDR3 residues: CSATTKSGELFF.

Judged by frequency, this clonotype is medium-sized. CDR3: CASSSPGSGANVLTF. The V call is TRBV27, the J call TRBJ2-6. Germline V gives CDR1 MNHEY, CDR2 SMNVEV (reference sequence). This CDR3 has 15 amino acids.

Measured by frequency, this clonotype is medium-sized. The chain recombines TRBV19 with TRBJ1-2; the TCRdb D gene call, TRBD1, has no DNA to confirm it. The CDR3 sequence is 14 residues long. CDR1 is LNHDA, CDR2 SQIVND, per germline (reference sequence). This CDR3 reads CASRRGQGTYGYTF.

The genes are TRBV6-1 and TRBJ2-3. The CDR3 is made up of 17 amino acids. CDR1 and CDR2 (germline): MNHNS, SASEGT. This CDR3 reads CASSPVEAGLGTDTQYF.

This clonotype is labeled medium-sized based on frequency. V usage is TRBV7-6 and J usage is TRBJ1-2; TCRdb names TRBD1, which stays unverified in the absence of DNA. The CDR3 runs to 16 residues. Germline-derived CDR1 and CDR2 are SGHVS and FNYEAQ. The CDR3 here is CASSAQSPGANYGYTF.

The chain carries TRBV19 and TRBJ2-7; TCRdb indicates TRBD2, and absent DNA this call remains unverified. This CDR3 comprises 15 residues. Looked up from germline, CDR1 is LNHDA and CDR2 is SQIVND (reference sequence). The CDR3 sequence is CASSIRLGEVDEQYF.

The chain is built from TRBV6-2 or TRBV6-3 and TRBJ1-4; TCRdb lists TRBD1, though no DNA is available to test this call. The CDR3 has 16 residues. Germline assignment: CDR1 MNHEY and CDR2 SVGEGT. CDR3: CASRRTGGGLREKLFF.

The V and J genes are TRBV15 and TRBJ2-7; TCRdb indicates TRBD1, and absent DNA this call remains unverified. The CDR3 is made up of 15 amino acids. Germline CDR1 LNHNV, CDR2 YYDKDF (reference sequence). Here the CDR3 reads CATSINTGGYYEQYF. Looking up the rest from reference TRBV15 and TRBJ2-7 gives the full variable domain: DAMVIQNPRYQVTQFGKPVTLSCSQTLNHNVMYWYQQKSSQAPKLLFHYYDKDFNNEADTPDNFQSRRPNTSFCFLDIRSPGLGDTAMYLCATSINTGGYYEQYFGPGTRLTVT.

The genes are TRBV20-1 and TRBJ1-3; TCRdb names TRBD1, which stays unverified in the absence of DNA. This CDR3 is built from 17 residues. Germline CDR1 is DFQATT and CDR2 is SNEGSKA (reference sequence). The CDR3 sequence is CSARDGGQGSSGNTIYF.

The chain combines TRBV6-1 with TRBJ1-4. The CDR3 totals 17 residues. Germline-derived CDR1 and CDR2 are MNHNS and SASEGT. The CDR3 region is CASSEPSLVGNNEKLFF.

This clonotype is labeled medium-sized based on frequency. The gene calls are TRBV19 and TRBJ2-7; TCRdb designates TRBD2, a call that cannot be tested without DNA. The CDR3 covers 14 residues. The V gene's germline CDR1 is LNHDA and CDR2 SQIVND (reference sequence). This chain's CDR3 is CASSIGLLTYEQYF.

By frequency, this clonotype registers medium-sized. The chain employs TRBV5-6 and TRBJ1-6; TCRdb lists TRBD1, though no DNA is available to test this call. This CDR3 is 13 amino acids long. Germline V gene data show CDR1 as SGHDT and CDR2 as YYEEEE. CDR3 protein: CASSPGPNSPLHF.

This chain links TRBV19 with TRBJ2-5; TCRdb selects TRBD1, and the lack of DNA leaves this call unchecked. CDR1 and CDR2 (germline): LNHDA, SQIVND (reference sequence). The CDR3 runs 16 residues. CDR3: CASSMGTGFWEETQYF. Drawing the rest from reference TRBV19 and TRBJ2-5, the complete variable domain is DGGITQSPKYLFRKEGQNVTLSCEQNLNHDAMYWYRQDPGQGLRLIYYSQIVNDFQKGDIAEGYSVSREKKESFPLTVTSAQKNPTAFYLCASSMGTGFWEETQYFGPGTRLLVL.

The genes are TRBV18 and TRBJ1-4. Germline V gene data show CDR1 as KGHSH and CDR2 as LQKENI. This CDR3 comprises 13 residues. CDR3 protein: CASSPIANEKLFF.